This entry lists 30 T cell receptor beta chains sequenced from one sample in a study of blood T cell repertoires in COVID-19. The data were produced by immunoSEQ multiplex PCR, yet TCRdb's version contains in-frame clones alone and is incomplete. The repertoire holds 250,000 to 300,000 clones, with just under 90% as singletons. The specimen was peripheral blood. These receptors all stem from a woman between 40 and 55 years old with acute or convalescent COVID-19.

V is TRBV5-6 and J is TRBJ2-7; 9 positions match TRBD1. Unmatched junction bases numbered 3, after V lost 2 bases and J lost 3 bases. The CDR3 is 14 amino acids. Per the germline V gene, CDR1 is SGHDT and CDR2 is YYEEEE. The CDR3 sequence is CASSFGTGLYEQYV. The CDR3 DNA is TGTGCCAGCAGCTTTGGGACAGGGCTCTACGAGCAGTACGTC.

The chain couples TRBV7-3 to TRBJ1-1, with D unclear. The V end lost 2 bases, the J end lost 1 base, and 11 bases lay between the germline ends. Germline V gene data show CDR1 as SGHTA and CDR2 as FQGTGA. CDR3 length equals 15 residues. The CDR3 nucleotides read TGTGCCAGCAGCTTATTATCGGTTCCGAACACTGAAGCTTTCTTT. Translation gives CASSLLSVPNTEAFF.

V and J are TRBV29-1 and TRBJ2-2; D is perhaps TRBD1 (5 bases). V was trimmed by 5 bases and J by 7 bases, leaving 8 bases between them. This CDR3 contains 11 residues. Germline V gene lookup returns CDR1 SQVTM and CDR2 ANQGSEA. The CDR3 region is CSVFQGGELFF. As DNA, the CDR3 is TGCAGCGTTTTTCAGGGCGGGGAGCTGTTTTTT.

This clone appeared a single time. The chain recombines TRBV14 with TRBJ1-1, with a tentative D call TRBD1 (5 bases). V lost 4 bases to trimming and J lost 6 bases, with 9 bases between them. CDR1 and CDR2 from the germline V gene are SGHDN and FVKESK. This CDR3 is 12 amino acids long. The CDR3 here is CASSLKGSEAFF. The CDR3 DNA follows: TGTGCCAGCAGCCTAAAGGGGTCTGAAGCTTTCTTT.

This clone was picked up a small number of times. This chain uses TRBV19 with TRBJ1-2; 8 bases agree with TRBD1. After removal of 8 bases from V and 3 bases from J, the junction contained 8 bases not matched to a gene. From germline, CDR1 is LNHDA and CDR2 SQIVND (reference sequence). The CDR3 contains 14 residues. CDR3 sequence (DNA): TGTGCCAGTCATACAGGGGGTGATTACTATGGCTACACCTTC. This codes for CASHTGGDYYGYTF.

This chain uses TRBV10-3 with TRBJ1-6; 10 bases match TRBD1. V trimming: 9 bases; J trimming: 6 bases; junction bases outside the gene matches: 5. CDR3 length equals 14 residues. Germline lookup yields CDR1 ENHRY and CDR2 SYGVKD. In nucleotides, the CDR3 is TGTGCCATGTCCCGGGACAGGGGTAATTCACCCCTCCACTTT. It codes for CAMSRDRGNSPLHF.

This chain connects TRBV5-1 to TRBJ1-1, with TRBD1 as a possible D gene (6 bases). Trimming took off 0 bases at V and 8 bases at J, with 8 bases between the two ends. From germline, CDR1 is SGHRS and CDR2 YFSETQ. This CDR3 is 12 amino acids long. The CDR3: CASSLAGEEAFF. CDR3 nucleotides: TGCGCCAGCAGCTTGGCAGGGGAGGAAGCTTTCTTT.

The chain recombines TRBV18 with TRBJ2-1; D uncertain. This CDR3 has 14 amino acids. Germline assignment: CDR1 KGHSH and CDR2 LQKENI. Deletions cut 3 bases from V and 5 bases from J, with 11 bases between. The CDR3 DNA sequence: TGTGCCAGCTCACCGGCCCAGGCCAACAATGAGCAGTTCTTC. Protein sequence: CASSPAQANNEQFF.

This sequence joins TRBV10-3 and TRBJ1-2; tentative D call: TRBD1 (6 bases). This CDR3 comprises 12 residues. V was clipped by 10 bases and J by 5 bases, with 14 bases between them. Germline V CDR1 and CDR2: ENHRY, SYGVKD. As DNA, the CDR3 is TGTGCCACCCAGGGGTCCTCTTATGGCTACACCTTC. It is translated as CATQGSSYGYTF.

The J gene is TRBJ1-1, the V gene TRBV5-4, with 8 bases identical to TRBD1. Germline V gene lookup returns CDR1 SGHNT and CDR2 YYREEE (reference sequence). The V segment lost 4 bases and the J segment 5 bases; nucleotides outside the gene matches: 10. This CDR3 spans 15 amino acids. In DNA, the CDR3 is TGTGCCAGCAGCGTGGAGACAACAGGGGGTACTGAAGCTTTCTTT. Residues: CASSVETTGGTEAFF.

This clone has more than one count but fewer than ten. The rearrangement uses TRBV5-8 and TRBJ1-1; D possibly corresponds to TRBD1 (6 bases). This CDR3 has 13 amino acids. The V end was cut by 0 bases, the J end by 4 bases, with 7 bases between. Germline V CDR1 and CDR2: SGHTS, YDEGEE. CDR3 DNA: TGTGCCAGCAGCTTGGGAGGGGGCACTGAAGCTTTCTTT. Translation gives CASSLGGGTEAFF.

The J gene is TRBJ1-6, the V gene TRBV6-4, with D uncertain. The CDR3 extends over 11 amino acids. Germline values: CDR1 MRHNA, CDR2 SNTAGT. Here the CDR3 reads CVPNSQSPLHF. In nucleotides, the CDR3 is TGTGTCCCAAATTCCCAATCACCCCTCCACTTT.

This clone has only one observation. V and J are TRBV20-1 and TRBJ1-1; TRBD1 might be the D (5 bases). The V and J ends lost 3 bases and 4 bases respectively, with 9 bases between them. The CDR3 is 12 amino acids. Germline assignment: CDR1 DFQATT and CDR2 SNEGSKA (reference sequence). CDR3 in amino acids: CSASRRGTEAFF. The CDR3 region has the DNA TGCAGTGCTAGTAGAAGGGGCACTGAAGCTTTCTTT.

This chain links TRBV29-1 with TRBJ1-2; 8 bases line up with TRBD1. J lost 2 bases, V lost 6 bases, and 5 bases had no gene match. The CDR3 runs to 13 residues. CDR1 is SQVTM and CDR2 is ANQGSEA in the germline V gene. The CDR3 sequence is CSVGDRLNYGYTF. For the CDR3, the DNA is TGCAGCGTCGGGGACAGGTTGAACTATGGCTACACCTTC.

The chain is built from TRBV11-2 and TRBJ2-2, with 9 bases that match TRBD2. The V gene's germline CDR1 is SGHAT and CDR2 FQNNGV. CDR3 length: 17 amino acids. The trim removed 3 bases at V and 4 bases at J, leaving 9 bases unmatched. The CDR3 is CASSLVAGGPITGELFF. CDR3 DNA: TGTGCCAGCAGCTTGGTGGCGGGGGGGCCCATCACCGGGGAGCTGTTTTTT.

The chain carries TRBV5-8 and TRBJ2-5, with 13 nucleotides matching TRBD2. The CDR3 contains 15 residues. V shed 5 bases and J 3 bases; nucleotides not matched to a gene: 4. Looked up from germline, CDR1 is SGHTS and CDR2 is YDEGEE. The CDR3 DNA is TGTGCCAGCAGTCGCGGACTAGCGGGGGAAGAGACCCAGTACTTC. Its protein product is CASSRGLAGEETQYF. Using reference TRBV5-8 and TRBJ2-5 for the parts outside the CDR3, the full variable domain is EAGVTQSPTHLIKTRGQQATLRCSPISGHTSVYWYQQALGLGLQFLLWYDEGEERNRGNFPPRFSGRQFPNYSSELNVNALELEDSALYLCASSRGLAGEETQYFGPGTRLLVL.

The J gene is TRBJ2-1, the V gene TRBV4-1, with D tentatively TRBD2 (7 bases). The germline gives CDR1 MGHRA, CDR2 YSYEKL. The CDR3 has 17 residues. Trimming pared 3 bases from V and 6 bases from J, leaving 21 bases between. The CDR3 protein is CASSQLQGGGIGNEQFF. For the CDR3, the DNA is TGCGCCAGCAGCCAGCTCCAAGGGGGGGGAATAGGCAATGAGCAGTTCTTC.

V gene TRBV11-3 combines with J gene TRBJ2-2, with 8 bases fitting TRBD2. This CDR3 region has 16 residues. The V and J ends lost 5 bases and 1 base, in that order; junction bases with no gene match: 6. CDR1 is SGHNT, CDR2 YENEEA, per germline. Here the CDR3 DNA reads TGTGCCAGCAGCCCTGCGGGGGGCCTGAACACCGGGGAGCTGTTTTTT. Translation gives CASSPAGGLNTGELFF.

The V and J genes are TRBV4-1 and TRBJ2-7, with D possibly matching TRBD1 (6 bases). The length of the CDR3 is 14 residues. Per the germline V gene, CDR1 is MGHRA and CDR2 is YSYEKL. Trimming cost V 0 bases and J 4 bases, with 10 bases left between them. CDR3 residues: CASSQDRGGYEQYV. Written as DNA, the CDR3 is TGCGCCAGCAGCCAAGACAGGGGCGGGTACGAGCAGTACGTC.

V usage is TRBV19 and J usage is TRBJ1-5; D not resolved. V was cut by 0 bases and J by 3 bases, with 9 bases left in between. CDR3 length: 15 amino acids. CDR1 LNHDA and CDR2 SQIVND come from the germline V gene (reference sequence). CDR3 sequence reads: CASSIDLRINQPQHF. The CDR3 DNA reads TGTGCCAGTAGTATAGACCTGAGGATCAATCAGCCCCAGCATTTT.

The genes are TRBV5-8 and TRBJ1-5; D is ambiguous. CDR3 length: 13 amino acids. Per germline, CDR1 SGHTS and CDR2 YDEGEE. Trimming shortened V by 7 bases and J by 5 bases, and 13 bases separated the two germline ends. Here the CDR3 DNA reads TGTGCCAGCCGCGAGTCCGTCGATCAGCCCCAGCATTTT. This gives the protein CASRESVDQPQHF.

The chain recombines TRBV4-2 with TRBJ1-2; D is ambiguous. The germline CDR1 and CDR2 sequences are LGHNA and YNFKEQ. There are 13 residues in the CDR3. Trimming took off 1 base at V and 8 bases at J, with 11 bases between the two ends. The CDR3 here is CASSQAPSGGYTF. The CDR3 DNA reads TGTGCCAGCAGCCAAGCACCCAGCGGGGGCTACACCTTC.

The J gene is TRBJ2-6, the V gene TRBV5-6; D is unclear. This CDR3 region has 16 residues. CDR1 and CDR2 from the germline V gene are SGHDT and YYEEEE. Trimming took off 1 base at V and 0 bases at J, with 8 bases between the two ends. The CDR3 spells CASSLFSLSGANVLTF. Here the CDR3 DNA reads TGTGCCAGCAGCTTGTTTTCTCTCTCTGGGGCCAACGTCCTGACTTTC.

This chain joins TRBV27 and TRBJ1-3, with TRBD1 as a possible D gene (6 bases). V was shortened by 5 bases and J by 2 bases, with 10 bases between the two germline ends. CDR3 size: 14 residues. In germline, CDR1 is MNHEY, CDR2 SMNVEV (reference sequence). The DNA of the CDR3 is TGTGCCAGCAGTCCTTCAGGGGCTGGAAACACCATATATTTT. It encodes CASSPSGAGNTIYF.

The rearrangement links TRBV6-5 to TRBJ1-2; TRBD1 might be the D (5 bases). This CDR3 contains 12 residues. Germline V gives CDR1 MNHEY, CDR2 SVGAGI. V gave up 10 bases and J gave up 1 base, with 10 bases separating them. CDR3: CATRGDNYGYTF. The DNA for the CDR3 is TGTGCCACCCGGGGGGATAACTATGGCTACACCTTC.

This clone showed up just once. The chain uses TRBV13 and TRBJ1-3; 7 positions match TRBD1. With V trimmed by 5 bases and J by 7 bases, 5 bases remained unmatched. The CDR3 extends over 13 amino acids. Germline V lookup: CDR1 PRHDT, CDR2 FYEKMQ (reference sequence). In DNA form, the CDR3 reads TGTGCCAGCAGCCCACAGGGGATGAACACCATATATTTT. As protein: CASSPQGMNTIYF.

The V gene is TRBV20-1, the J gene TRBJ1-1; the match to TRBD1 covers 8 bases. The CDR3 extends over 11 amino acids. CDR1 and CDR2 (germline): DFQATT, SNEGSKA (reference sequence). V was clipped by 7 bases and J by 4 bases; unmatched bases: 2. CDR3: CSVGQGTEAFF. CDR3 DNA: TGCAGTGTCGGACAGGGCACTGAAGCTTTCTTT.

The chain couples TRBV6-4 to TRBJ2-1, with D maybe TRBD2 (6 bases). From germline, CDR1 is MRHNA and CDR2 SNTAGT. The CDR3 has 15 residues. Trimming took 5 bases from V and 8 from J, leaving 19 bases between them. CDR3 sequence (DNA): TGTGCCAGCAGTCTAGGATCCAGGGAGGTGGATGAGCAGTTCTTC. Its translation: CASSLGSREVDEQFF.

This clone is a singleton in its sample. The chain combines TRBV4-2 with TRBJ2-1; a possible D gene is TRBD1 (5 bases). This CDR3 is 16 amino acids long. V was cut by 0 bases and J by 4 bases, with 13 bases left in between. Germline V gene lookup returns CDR1 LGHNA and CDR2 YNFKEQ. The CDR3 is CASSQDGALQYNEQFF. CDR3 in DNA: TGTGCCAGCAGCCAAGATGGGGCACTACAGTACAATGAGCAGTTCTTC.

The CDR3 loop reads CASSPRDRGSQETQYF. The DNA of the CDR3 is TGTGCCAGCTCACCTCGGGACAGGGGGTCGCAAGAGACCCAGTACTTC. V and J are TRBV18 and TRBJ2-5; TRBD1 matches 11 bases. The CDR3 spans 16 residues. Germline CDR1 reads KGHSH; CDR2 reads LQKENI. The V gene end was trimmed by 3 bases and the J gene end by 2 bases; junction bases not matched to a gene: 5.